These 19 T cell receptor beta chains share one sample of origin, sequenced in a study of cytomegalovirus exposure and HLA in healthy donors. Data came from immunoSEQ multiplex PCR; TCRdb stores just in-frame clones and leaves some out. The table shows 60,000 to 90,000 clones, with roughly 94% occurring only once. The sequenced sample was PBMCs. The receptors originated from a young woman in good health and CMV-seronegative.

The chain employs TRBV30 and TRBJ1-5, with D possibly TRBD1 on 6 matching bases. The germline CDR1 and CDR2 sequences are GTSNPN and SVGIG (reference sequence). V lost 4 bases and J lost 1, with 11 bases in between. The CDR3 runs to 14 residues. In DNA, the CDR3 is TGTGCCTGGAAGGGGGAACCGAGCAATCAGCCCCAGCATTTT. It specifies CAWKGEPSNQPQHF.

The CDR3 is CAWRLYRDRDTEAFF. CDR3 nucleotides: TGTGCCTGGAGACTTTACCGAGACAGGGACACTGAAGCTTTCTTT. The chain couples TRBV30 to TRBJ1-1; the match to TRBD1 covers 7 bases. V trimming: 3 bases; J trimming: 3 bases; junction bases outside the gene matches: 10. The CDR3 has 15 residues. The germline gives CDR1 GTSNPN, CDR2 SVGIG (reference sequence).

The V and J genes are TRBV28 and TRBJ2-6, with 7 positions matching TRBD1. Germline values: CDR1 MDHEN, CDR2 SYDVKM. V gave up 7 bases and J gave up 0 bases; unmatched junction bases: 12. CDR3 length: 18 residues. The CDR3 region is CASISAGRGSSGANVLTF. Written as DNA, the CDR3 is TGTGCCAGCATCTCCGCCGGCAGGGGGAGCTCTGGGGCCAACGTCCTGACTTTC.

This chain links TRBV5-1 with TRBJ2-5; TRBD1 matches at 10 bases. Germline lookup yields CDR1 SGHRS and CDR2 YFSETQ. The trim removed 4 bases at V and 4 bases at J, leaving 7 bases unmatched. The CDR3 runs to 15 residues. The CDR3 bases are TGCGCCAGCAGCGGGACAGGGGAACCGGGAGAGACCCAGTACTTC. Translated: CASSGTGEPGETQYF.

V gene TRBV5-5 combines with J gene TRBJ1-6; D is unclear. The CDR3 length is 16 residues. V was shortened by 1 base and J by 0 bases, with 8 bases between the two germline ends. Germline CDR1 SGHKS, CDR2 YYEKEE (reference sequence). CDR3 DNA: TGTGCCAGCAGCTTGCTGCCGAGCTCCTATAATTCACCCCTCCACTTT. Its protein product is CASSLLPSSYNSPLHF.

V usage is TRBV30 and J usage is TRBJ2-7; 12 bases are a match to TRBD1. Germline values: CDR1 GTSNPN, CDR2 SVGIG (reference sequence). V lost 1 base to trimming and J lost 6 bases; unmatched junction nucleotides: 4. CDR3 length equals 14 residues. The CDR3 region is CAWSAGQGAFEQYF. The CDR3 DNA is TGTGCCTGGAGTGCGGGACAGGGGGCCTTCGAGCAGTACTTC.

The CDR3 sequence is CASSPGGQGYTF. The DNA of the CDR3 is TGTGCCAGCAGTCCCGGCGGGCAGGGCTACACCTTC. The chain has TRBV6-6 and TRBJ1-2; D remains ambiguous. Germline CDR1 reads MNHNY; CDR2 reads SVGAGI (reference sequence). CDR3 length: 12 amino acids. V lost 5 bases, J lost 8 bases, and 12 bases lay in between.

This sequence joins TRBV7-9 and TRBJ2-7; 8 nucleotides agree with TRBD2. V dropped 5 bases and J dropped 0; count of bases not matched to a gene: 9. The CDR3 runs 16 residues. Germline lookup yields CDR1 SEHNR and CDR2 FQNEAQ (reference sequence). This CDR3 reads CASSRLTAGGSYEQYF. The CDR3 DNA reads as TGTGCCAGCAGCCGCCTGACGGCGGGGGGCTCCTACGAGCAGTACTTC.

The CDR3, as DNA: TGTGCCAGCCGCAGCGGGGGCACAGATACGCAGTATTTT. This translates into CASRSGGTDTQYF. This chain links TRBV7-3 with TRBJ2-3, with 7 bases aligning to TRBD2. The germline V gene encodes CDR1 SGHTA and CDR2 FQGTGA. CDR3 length: 13 residues. V lost 8 bases, J lost 1 base, and 3 bases stayed unmatched.

The chain links TRBV2 to TRBJ1-1; D ambiguous. The CDR3 extends over 14 amino acids. In germline, CDR1 is SNHLY, CDR2 FYNNEI. Between the trimmed V and J ends, which lost 7 bases and 3 bases, there was a span of 15 bases. CDR3 bases: TGTGCCAGCACTAGTCTCGAGGGTGACACTGAAGCTTTCTTT. This gives the protein CASTSLEGDTEAFF.

This rearrangement joins TRBV7-9 to TRBJ1-5, with 7 bases aligning to TRBD1. CDR3 size: 14 residues. Trimming removed 5 bases from V and 3 bases from J; junction bases left unmatched: 4. Germline V gives CDR1 SEHNR, CDR2 FQNEAQ (reference sequence). The CDR3 reads CASSPEGANQPQHF. The CDR3 DNA follows: TGTGCCAGCAGCCCGGAGGGGGCCAATCAGCCCCAGCATTTT.

The genes are TRBV10-3 and TRBJ1-1; D remains ambiguous. Trimming stripped 6 bases from V and 4 bases from J, with 12 bases between. The CDR3 covers 13 residues. Per germline, CDR1 ENHRY and CDR2 SYGVKD. CDR3 in DNA: TGTGCCATCAGCTGGACGGAGGCCACTGAAGCTTTCTTT. This encodes CAISWTEATEAFF.

The chain has TRBV7-9 and TRBJ1-3; possibly TRBD1 for D (6 bases). The CDR3 spans 16 residues. Germline CDR1 reads SEHNR; CDR2 reads FQNEAQ (reference sequence). V shed 5 bases and J shed 1 base, with 15 bases lying between them. The CDR3 DNA reads TGTGCCAGCAGCCCTTGGCGGGGGGCTTCTGGAAACACCATATATTTT. Its translation is CASSPWRGASGNTIYF. The full variable domain, completed using reference TRBV7-9 and TRBJ1-3, is DTGVSQNPRHKITKRGQNVTFRCDPISEHNRLYWYRQTLGQGPEFLTYFQNEAQLEKSRLLSDRFSAERPKGSFSTLEIQRTEQGDSAMYLCASSPWRGASGNTIYFGEGSWLTVV.

The genes are TRBV5-1 and TRBJ2-7, with 7 bases lining up with TRBD1. The V and J ends lost 6 bases and 7 bases, in that order; junction bases with no gene match: 10. Germline assignment: CDR1 SGHRS and CDR2 YFSETQ. The CDR3 totals 13 residues. CDR3 residues: CASKRTGAEEQYF. The CDR3 nucleotides read TGCGCCAGCAAACGTACAGGGGCGGAAGAGCAGTACTTC.

To note about this clone: No conserved phenylalanine or tryptophan ends this CDR3, so it is likely a read error. CDR3 amino acids: CASSYSRGGYTS. As DNA, the CDR3 is TGTGCCAGCAGTTACTCGCGGGGTGGCTACACCTCC. The chain recombines TRBV6-5 with TRBJ1-2, with no clear D. CDR1 and CDR2 (germline): MNHEY, SVGAGI. V lost 0 bases, J lost 7 bases, and 6 bases lay in between. The CDR3 length is 12 residues.

V gene TRBV7-3 combines with J gene TRBJ1-1, with D possibly matching TRBD1 (5 bases). The V gene's germline CDR1 is SGHTA and CDR2 FQGTGA. Trimming cost V 0 bases and J 5 bases, with 13 bases left between them. The CDR3 is made up of 15 amino acids. The CDR3 sequence: CASSLTASGGTEAFF. In DNA form, the CDR3 reads TGTGCCAGCAGCTTAACTGCATCGGGGGGTACTGAAGCTTTCTTT.

The chain has TRBV27 and TRBJ1-2; 8 bases map to TRBD1. The CDR3 length is 17 residues. V shed 5 bases, J shed 4 bases, and the junction held 15 bases outside the gene matches. Germline lookup yields CDR1 MNHEY and CDR2 SMNVEV (reference sequence). CDR3 region: CASSSLRRGRGSYGYTF. The CDR3 DNA is TGTGCCAGCAGTAGTCTTCGCAGGGGGCGAGGGAGCTATGGCTACACCTTC.

The CDR3 DNA reads as TGTGCCAGCAGTGGCCGGGGGGTTTGGGCCAAAAACATTCAGTACTTC. Translation gives CASSGRGVWAKNIQYF. The V and J genes are TRBV6-1 and TRBJ2-4, with 7 bases aligning to TRBD2. J was trimmed by 1 base and V by 4 bases; bases with no gene match: 7. In germline, CDR1 is MNHNS, CDR2 SASEGT. This CDR3 spans 16 amino acids.

The table lists this clone with a count of one. The chain employs TRBV5-4 and TRBJ2-1, with TRBD2 matching 8 bases. Germline assignment: CDR1 SGHNT and CDR2 YYREEE (reference sequence). This CDR3 has 15 residues. J gave up 6 bases and V 0 bases, and 5 bases lay outside the gene matches. CDR3 DNA sequence: TGTGCCAGCAGCTTGGTCCGGGGGGGCCGCAATGAGCAGTTCTTC. This encodes CASSLVRGGRNEQFF. Full variable domain (rest looked up from reference TRBV5-4 and TRBJ2-1): ETGVTQSPTHLIKTRGQQVTLRCSSQSGHNTVSWYQQALGQGPQFIFQYYREEENGRGNFPPRFSGLQFPNYSSELNVNALELDDSALYLCASSLVRGGRNEQFFGPGTRLTVL.